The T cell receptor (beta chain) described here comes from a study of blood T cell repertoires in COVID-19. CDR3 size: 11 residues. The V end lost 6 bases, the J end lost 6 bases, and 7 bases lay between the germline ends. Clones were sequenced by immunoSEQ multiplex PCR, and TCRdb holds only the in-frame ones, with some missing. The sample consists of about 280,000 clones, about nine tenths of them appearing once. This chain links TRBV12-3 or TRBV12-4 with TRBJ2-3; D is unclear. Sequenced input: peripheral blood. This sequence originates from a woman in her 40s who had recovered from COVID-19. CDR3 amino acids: CASRRSDTQYF. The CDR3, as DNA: TGTGCCAGCAGACGTAGCGATACGCAGTATTTT.